These 30 T cell receptor beta chains originate from one sample sequenced in a study of T cell repertoires in ileal Crohn's disease. Profiling relied on immunoSEQ multiplex PCR, and the TCRdb table lists in-frame clones only, not all of them. The sample has around 9,800 clones; roughly 91% are singletons. Time point of the sample: inflamed ileum from the surgical specimen. The sample taken for sequencing was ileal tissue. These receptors all come from an adult with Crohn's disease.

Concerning this clone: No DNA is shown, since the ends of the CDR3 on it are uncertain; the CDR3 is the one TCRdb lists. The chain links TRBV5-1 to TRBJ1-6; the D call TRBD1 from the table was never checked on the DNA. Germline loops: CDR1 SGHRS, CDR2 YFSETQ. Counting both end residues, the CDR3 totals 15 amino acids. CDR3 amino acids: CASNSGQGFNSPLHF.

The V and J genes are TRBV19 and TRBJ1-5; D is undetermined. This CDR3 has 13 amino acids. CDR1 and CDR2 (germline): LNHDA, SQIVND (reference sequence). With 3 bases removed from V and 7 bases from J, the gap between germline ends came to 10 bases. In DNA form, the CDR3 reads TGTGCCAGTAGTATCTCCGGGTCACAGCCCCAGCATTTT. Protein product: CASSISGSQPQHF.

The chain links TRBV9 to TRBJ2-2; maybe TRBD2 (5 bases). With 4 bases removed from V and 7 bases from J, the gap between germline ends came to 11 bases. CDR3 size: 13 residues. CDR1 is SGDLS and CDR2 is YYNGEE in the germline V gene. The CDR3: CASSPQRGGELFF. CDR3 coding DNA: TGTGCCAGCAGCCCCCAACGGGGCGGGGAGCTGTTTTTT. The full variable domain, completed using reference TRBV9 and TRBJ2-2, is DSGVTQTPKHLITATGQRVTLRCSPRSGDLSVYWYQQSLDQGLQFLIQYYNGEERAKGNILERFSAQQFPDLHSELNLSSLELGDSALYFCASSPQRGGELFFGEGSRLTVL.

The V call is TRBV5-1, the J call TRBJ1-1, with D uncertain. Trimming pared 1 base from V and 0 bases from J, leaving 7 bases between. Per germline, CDR1 SGHRS and CDR2 YFSETQ. The CDR3 length is 14 residues. The CDR3 region is CASSLRRLNTEAFF. The CDR3 DNA is TGCGCCAGCAGCTTGAGGCGGCTGAACACTGAAGCTTTCTTT.

The V call is TRBV19, the J call TRBJ1-1; D is uncertain. The germline V gene encodes CDR1 LNHDA and CDR2 SQIVND (reference sequence). The CDR3 is made up of 14 amino acids. V lost 5 bases and J 0 bases, leaving 10 bases between the germline ends. CDR3: CASSVSWMNTEAFF. The CDR3 nucleotides are TGTGCCAGTAGTGTGTCCTGGATGAACACTGAAGCTTTCTTT. Full variable domain (missing parts from reference TRBV19 and TRBJ1-1): DGGITQSPKYLFRKEGQNVTLSCEQNLNHDAMYWYRQDPGQGLRLIYYSQIVNDFQKGDIAEGYSVSREKKESFPLTVTSAQKNPTAFYLCASSVSWMNTEAFFGQGTRLTVV.

The chain couples TRBV7-3 to TRBJ1-2; the D gene is possibly TRBD1 (6 bases). The CDR3 sequence is 13 residues long. CDR1 SGHTA and CDR2 FQGTGA come from the germline V gene. Trimming removed 0 bases at V and 7 bases at J, with 9 bases between. This CDR3 is CASSLTGGGGYTF. The CDR3 DNA follows: TGTGCCAGCAGCTTAACAGGGGGAGGTGGCTACACCTTC.

The rearrangement links TRBV30 to TRBJ2-1; 12 nucleotides agree with TRBD1. The CDR3 consists of 18 residues. V lost 3 bases, J lost 5 bases, and 14 bases stayed unmatched. The germline V gene has CDR1 GTSNPN and CDR2 SVGIG (reference sequence). The CDR3, as DNA: TGTGCCTGGAGGAAAGCGGGACAGGGGGCGGAAAAAAACAATGAGCAGTTCTTC. It translates to CAWRKAGQGAEKNNEQFF.

The genes are TRBV4-2 and TRBJ2-3, with 12 nucleotides matching TRBD2. Trimming removed 4 bases from V and 4 bases from J; junction bases left unmatched: 9. CDR3 size: 17 residues. Germline V gives CDR1 LGHNA, CDR2 YNFKEQ. The CDR3, as DNA: TGTGCCAGCAGCCCCTATCAGACTAGCGGGAGCCCAGATACGCAGTATTTT. It is translated as CASSPYQTSGSPDTQYF.

The chain combines TRBV6-5 with TRBJ1-3; TRBD1 matches at 7 bases. CDR3 length: 14 amino acids. The J segment lost 0 bases and the V segment lost 8 bases, leaving 4 bases of the junction unmatched. Germline assignment: CDR1 MNHEY and CDR2 SVGAGI. The CDR3 loop is CASGQEDSGNTIYF. CDR3 in DNA: TGTGCCAGCGGACAGGAGGACTCTGGAAACACCATATATTTT.

Comments on this clone: Sequence at one end of the junction differs from germline and may be a read error. Other DNA sequences in this specimen translate into the identical CDR3. The V gene is TRBV7-3, the J gene TRBJ2-1, with TRBD2 identical over 7 bases. The CDR3 is made up of 16 amino acids. The germline V gene encodes CDR1 SGHTA and CDR2 FQGTGA. The CDR3 nucleotides read TGTGCCAGCAGCACCACCGGGGGGAGCTCCTACAATGAACAGTTCTTC. This codes for CASSTTGGSSYNEQFF.

The chain joins TRBV2 to TRBJ2-3; TRBD2 agrees at 11 bases. Trimming took 4 bases from V and 0 from J; bases not matched to a gene: 3. Germline values: CDR1 SNHLY, CDR2 FYNNEI. The CDR3 contains 16 residues. The CDR3 here is CASSGRLAGSTDTQYF. DNA of the CDR3: TGTGCCAGCAGTGGGAGACTAGCGGGAAGCACAGATACGCAGTATTTT.

This chain joins TRBV2 and TRBJ1-1, with D maybe TRBD1 (5 bases). CDR1 SNHLY and CDR2 FYNNEI come from the germline V gene. Trimming took 5 bases from V and 8 from J, leaving 12 bases between them. CDR3 size: 12 residues. CDR3 region: CASSLQGYEAFF. As DNA, the CDR3 is TGTGCCAGCAGTCTCCAGGGTTACGAAGCTTTCTTT.

The chain has TRBV28 and TRBJ1-2; D not certain. Germline CDR1 is MDHEN and CDR2 is SYDVKM. The CDR3 is 15 residues long. Trimming pared 5 bases from V and 0 bases from J, leaving 13 bases between. The CDR3 protein is CASSPSVLSNYGYTF. As DNA, the CDR3 is TGTGCCAGCAGTCCTTCAGTCTTATCTAACTATGGCTACACCTTC.

The chain joins TRBV5-1 to TRBJ1-1; TRBD1 agrees at 10 bases. The CDR3 is made up of 16 amino acids. V was pared by 5 bases and J by 3 bases, with 10 bases of the junction left unmatched. Germline assignment: CDR1 SGHRS and CDR2 YFSETQ. CDR3 nucleotide sequence: TGCGCCAGCAGAAGGGGACAGGGGCTTGGGTACACTGAAGCTTTCTTT. This sequence encodes CASRRGQGLGYTEAFF.

The chain's CDR3 is CASSFWGTRGGVRGYTF. For the CDR3, the DNA is TGTGCCAGCAGCTTTTGGGGCACCAGGGGAGGAGTGAGGGGCTACACCTTC. This chain uses TRBV5-6 with TRBJ1-2, with D maybe TRBD1 (6 bases). CDR3 length equals 17 residues. The germline V and J ends were trimmed by 2 bases and 8 bases, with 25 bases remaining between them. Germline CDR1 and CDR2: SGHDT and YYEEEE. The entire variable domain, with the rest obtained from reference TRBV5-6 and TRBJ1-2, is as follows: DAGVTQSPTHLIKTRGQQVTLRCSPKSGHDTVSWYQQALGQGPQFIFQYYEEEERQRGNFPDRFSGHQFPNYSSELNVNALLLGDSALYLCASSFWGTRGGVRGYTFGSGTRLTVV.

V usage is TRBV5-1 and J usage is TRBJ2-2; 7 nucleotides agree with TRBD1. Germline V gives CDR1 SGHRS, CDR2 YFSETQ. The junction had 8 bases not matched to a gene; V was cut back by 4 bases and J by 5 bases. The CDR3 is 15 amino acids. The chain's CDR3 is CASSPELRGTGELFF. DNA of the CDR3: TGCGCCAGCAGCCCCGAACTCAGGGGGACCGGGGAGCTGTTTTTT.

The CDR3 sequence: CASSQGQRNYNEQFF. Written as DNA, the CDR3 is TGCGCCAGCAGCCAAGGACAGCGGAACTACAATGAGCAGTTCTTC. V is TRBV4-3 and J is TRBJ2-1; D possibly uses TRBD1 or TRBD2 (5 bases each). Trimming removed 1 base at V and 3 bases at J, with 10 bases between. Per germline, CDR1 LGHNA and CDR2 YSLEER. The CDR3 spans 15 residues.

The CDR3 nucleotides are TGTGCCAGCAGCTTAGCTCCGGGAGAACACGAGCAGTACTTC. Its protein product is CASSLAPGEHEQYF. The chain uses TRBV11-1 and TRBJ2-7, with a tentative D call TRBD2 (6 bases). Germline values: CDR1 SGHAT, CDR2 FQDESV (reference sequence). Trimming took off 0 bases at V and 5 bases at J, with 11 bases between the two ends. The CDR3 is made up of 14 amino acids.

The chain is built from TRBV30 and TRBJ2-1; tentative D call: TRBD2 (6 bases). This CDR3 has 15 amino acids. CDR1 is GTSNPN and CDR2 is SVGIG in the germline V gene (reference sequence). The V and J ends lost 1 base and 0 bases respectively, with 10 bases between them. DNA of the CDR3: TGTGCCTGGAGTGGCAGCGGGTACTCCTACAATGAGCAGTTCTTC. It specifies CAWSGSGYSYNEQFF.

The CDR3 sequence is CASSPRINGEAFF. The DNA for the CDR3 is TGTGCCAGCTCACCACGAATTAACGGAGAGGCTTTCTTT. The genes are TRBV18 and TRBJ1-1, with no clear D. The CDR3 has 13 amino acids. The germline gives CDR1 KGHSH, CDR2 LQKENI. The germline V and J ends were trimmed by 1 base and 11 bases, with 14 bases remaining between them. The complete variable domain, with remaining parts taken from reference TRBV18 and TRBJ1-1, reads NAGVMQNPRHLVRRRGQEARLRCSPMKGHSHVYWYRQLPEEGLKFMVYLQKENIIDESGMPKERFSAEFPKEGPSILRIQQVVRGDSAAYFCASSPRINGEAFFGQGTRLTVV.

This chain uses TRBV4-2 with TRBJ1-1, with D maybe TRBD1 (5 bases). The germline V gene has CDR1 LGHNA and CDR2 YNFKEQ. V dropped 3 bases and J dropped 4 bases, with 9 bases sitting between them. The CDR3 totals 13 residues. This chain's CDR3 is CASSHRDGTEAFF. DNA of the CDR3: TGTGCCAGCAGCCACAGGGATGGCACTGAAGCTTTCTTT.

The chain has TRBV19 and TRBJ2-1; 16 bases map to TRBD2. V was clipped by 6 bases and J by 10 bases; unmatched bases: 3. Germline CDR1 and CDR2: LNHDA and SQIVND (reference sequence). The CDR3 sequence is 14 residues long. The DNA for the CDR3 is TGTGCCAGTAGCGGGACTAGCGGGAGGGTCGAGCAGTTCTTC. It specifies CASSGTSGRVEQFF.

V usage is TRBV7-9 and J usage is TRBJ2-3; TRBD1 matches at 11 bases. The CDR3 length is 15 residues. CDR1 is SEHNR and CDR2 is FQNEAQ in the germline V gene (reference sequence). The J segment lost 4 bases and the V segment lost 7 bases, leaving 7 bases of the junction unmatched. The CDR3 sequence is CASNSGDRGADTQYF. The CDR3 DNA follows: TGTGCCAGCAACTCCGGGGACAGGGGGGCAGATACGCAGTATTTT.

The V call is TRBV11-2, the J call TRBJ2-7; D may match TRBD1 or TRBD2 (5 bases each). The CDR3 extends over 13 amino acids. In germline, CDR1 is SGHAT, CDR2 FQNNGV. The V and J ends lost 4 bases and 7 bases respectively, with 14 bases between them. CDR3 residues: CASSYSGTPEQYV. For the CDR3, the DNA is TGTGCCAGCAGCTATTCCGGGACCCCAGAGCAGTACGTC.

This clone turned up a few times. This chain joins TRBV7-3 and TRBJ2-5, with 8 bases that match TRBD1. The CDR3 totals 13 residues. J was trimmed by 4 bases and V by 5 bases; bases with no gene match: 3. The germline V gene has CDR1 SGHTA and CDR2 FQGTGA. CDR3 sequence: CASSQGAGETQYF. The CDR3, as DNA: TGTGCCAGCAGCCAGGGGGCGGGAGAGACCCAGTACTTC.

This rearrangement joins TRBV29-1 to TRBJ2-5, with D possibly being TRBD2 (5 bases). The CDR3 consists of 12 residues. V was cut by 6 bases and J by 5 bases, with 13 bases left in between. Germline lookup yields CDR1 SQVTM and CDR2 ANQGSEA. DNA for the CDR3: TGCAGCGTCACCACGGGCGGGGAGACCCAGTACTTC. Its protein is CSVTTGGETQYF.

The gene calls are TRBV19 and TRBJ2-1, with 14 bases matching TRBD2. Germline CDR1 and CDR2: LNHDA and SQIVND (reference sequence). With V trimmed by 6 bases and J by 10 bases, 11 bases remained unmatched. This CDR3 has 16 amino acids. CDR3 coding DNA: TGTGCCAGTAGACTGGGACTAGCGGGAGCAGAGGAGGAGCAGTTCTTC. Translation gives CASRLGLAGAEEEQFF.

The CDR3 is CASSFPNPGIQETQYF. DNA of the CDR3: TGTGCCAGCAGCTTTCCTAACCCGGGGATCCAAGAGACCCAGTACTTC. The V and J genes are TRBV5-4 and TRBJ2-5; D may be TRBD2 (5 bases). Germline CDR1 and CDR2: SGHNT and YYREEE (reference sequence). The CDR3 is 16 amino acids. Trimming cost V 2 bases and J 1 base, with 15 bases left between them.

Remarks on this clone: One junction end disagrees with the germline gene, perhaps due to a read error. The rearrangement uses TRBV5-6 and TRBJ1-2, with 9 bases fitting TRBD1. Germline V CDR1 and CDR2: SGHDT, YYEEEE. The CDR3 totals 13 residues. The CDR3 nucleotides read TGTGCCAGCAGCTTGAGGGGCAGGGACAGGGTTTACTTC. This translates into CASSLRGRDRVYF.

DNA of the CDR3: TGTGCCAGCAGCCCGGACACGGGAAACATTCAGTACTTC. It specifies CASSPDTGNIQYF. The gene calls are TRBV5-4 and TRBJ2-4; D may be TRBD1 (5 bases). V was shortened by 4 bases and J by 6 bases, with 11 bases between the two germline ends. Germline V gene data show CDR1 as SGHNT and CDR2 as YYREEE (reference sequence). The CDR3 length is 13 residues.